This T cell receptor (beta chain) was obtained from a study of T cell repertoires in cytomegalovirus infection. Study overall: CMV infection and matching HLA type were both indicated by public TCR beta signatures. Study-wide findings and caveats: Carriers of CMV and the relevant HLA type were discriminated by public TCR beta frequency. HLA-C-restricted CMV-specific TCR beta clonotypes prevailed in the ex vivo response.

TCRdb re-derived calls from the reads in MiXCR, one entry per CDR3 protein. The sample comprises about 180,000 distinct CDR3 sequences, 15% to 20% of which are singletons, and roughly a quarter rests with the top ten. Germline-derived CDR1 and CDR2 are SGHTA and FQGNSA. The V end was cut by 5 bases, the J end by 2 bases, with 16 bases between. The CDR3 length is 16 residues. A few counts support this clonotype. The antigen remains unidentified. The TCR was taken from a human donor in good health (CMV status not recorded). Some clones in this sample may be carry-over from other donors' samples. This chain uses TRBV7-2 with TRBJ2-1; D may be TRBD2 (6 bases). The sample comprised CD8+ T cells from PBMCs. CDR3 amino acids: CASSPGWGEPYNEQFF. In DNA form, the CDR3 reads TGTGCCAGCAGCCCCGGTTGGGGGGAGCCCTACAATGAGCAGTTCTTC.